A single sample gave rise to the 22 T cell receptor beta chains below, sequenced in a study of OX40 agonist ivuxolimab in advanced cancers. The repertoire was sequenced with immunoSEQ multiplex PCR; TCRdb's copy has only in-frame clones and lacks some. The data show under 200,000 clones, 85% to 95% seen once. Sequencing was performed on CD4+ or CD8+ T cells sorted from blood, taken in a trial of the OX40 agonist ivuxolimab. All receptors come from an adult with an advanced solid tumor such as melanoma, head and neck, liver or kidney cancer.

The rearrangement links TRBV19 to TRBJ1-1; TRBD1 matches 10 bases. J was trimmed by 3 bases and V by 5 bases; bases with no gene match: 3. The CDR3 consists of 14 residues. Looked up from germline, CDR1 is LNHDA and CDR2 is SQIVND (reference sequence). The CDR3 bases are TGTGCCAGTAGTGACAGGGGGCCATACACTGAAGCTTTCTTT. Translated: CASSDRGPYTEAFF.

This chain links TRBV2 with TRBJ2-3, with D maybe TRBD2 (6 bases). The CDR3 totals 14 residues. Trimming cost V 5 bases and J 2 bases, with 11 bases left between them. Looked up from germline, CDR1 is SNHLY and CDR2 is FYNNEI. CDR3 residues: CASSFSGYTDTQYF. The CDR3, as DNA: TGTGCCAGCAGTTTTAGCGGATACACAGATACGCAGTATTTT.

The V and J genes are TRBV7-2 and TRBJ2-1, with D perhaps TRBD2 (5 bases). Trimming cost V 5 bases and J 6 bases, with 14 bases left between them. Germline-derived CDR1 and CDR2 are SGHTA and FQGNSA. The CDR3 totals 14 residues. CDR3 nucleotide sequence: TGTGCCAGCAGCCCCCCGTGGAGCGGCAATGAGCAGTTCTTC. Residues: CASSPPWSGNEQFF.

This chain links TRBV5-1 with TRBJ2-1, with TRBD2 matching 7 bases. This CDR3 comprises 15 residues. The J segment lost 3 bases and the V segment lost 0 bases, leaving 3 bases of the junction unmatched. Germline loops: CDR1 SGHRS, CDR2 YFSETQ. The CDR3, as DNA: TGCGCCAGCAGCTTGGAGGGCGGGGGCTACAATGAGCAGTTCTTC. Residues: CASSLEGGGYNEQFF.

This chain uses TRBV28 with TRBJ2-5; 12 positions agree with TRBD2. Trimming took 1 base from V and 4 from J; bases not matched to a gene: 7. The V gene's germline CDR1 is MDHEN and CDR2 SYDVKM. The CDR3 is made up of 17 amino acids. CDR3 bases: TGTGCCAGCAGTTTATTGCTAGCGGGAGGGCAATTAGAGACCCAGTACTTC. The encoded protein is CASSLLLAGGQLETQYF.

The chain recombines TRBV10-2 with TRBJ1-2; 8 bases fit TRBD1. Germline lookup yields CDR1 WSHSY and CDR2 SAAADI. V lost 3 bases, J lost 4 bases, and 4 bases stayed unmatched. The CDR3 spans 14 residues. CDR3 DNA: TGCGCCAGCAGTGAAGGACAGGGAAGCTATGGCTACACCTTC. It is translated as CASSEGQGSYGYTF.

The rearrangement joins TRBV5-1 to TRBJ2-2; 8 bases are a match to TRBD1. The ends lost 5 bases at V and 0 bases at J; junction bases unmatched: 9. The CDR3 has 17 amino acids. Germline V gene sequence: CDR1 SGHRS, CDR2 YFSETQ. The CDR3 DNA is TGCGCCAGCAGTTACCGGGACAGGCGTGCGAACACCGGGGAGCTGTTTTTT. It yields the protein CASSYRDRRANTGELFF.

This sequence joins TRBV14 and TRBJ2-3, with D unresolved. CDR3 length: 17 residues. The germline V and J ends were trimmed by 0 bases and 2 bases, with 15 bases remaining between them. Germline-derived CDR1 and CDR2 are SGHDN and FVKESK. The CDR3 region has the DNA TGTGCCAGCAGCCAAGATCTCCAGAACTTGGACACAGATACGCAGTATTTT. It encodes CASSQDLQNLDTDTQYF.

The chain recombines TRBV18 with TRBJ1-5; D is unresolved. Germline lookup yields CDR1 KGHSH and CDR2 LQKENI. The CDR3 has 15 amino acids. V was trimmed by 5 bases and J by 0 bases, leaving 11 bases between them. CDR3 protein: CASSFLRDSNQPQHF. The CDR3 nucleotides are TGTGCCAGCTCATTCCTTAGGGATAGCAATCAGCCCCAGCATTTT.

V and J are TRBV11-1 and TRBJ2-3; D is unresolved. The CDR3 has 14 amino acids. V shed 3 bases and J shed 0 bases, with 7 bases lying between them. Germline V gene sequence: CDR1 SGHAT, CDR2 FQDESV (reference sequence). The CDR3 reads CASSFLRSTDTQYF. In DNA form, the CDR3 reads TGTGCCAGCAGCTTTCTACGGAGCACAGATACGCAGTATTTT.

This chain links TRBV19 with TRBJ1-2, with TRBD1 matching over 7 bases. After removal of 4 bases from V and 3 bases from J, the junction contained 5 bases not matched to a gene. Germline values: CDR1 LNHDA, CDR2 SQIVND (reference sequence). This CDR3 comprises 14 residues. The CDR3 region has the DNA TGTGCCAGTAGTACCGGGACAGATCACTATGGCTACACCTTC. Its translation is CASSTGTDHYGYTF.

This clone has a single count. In DNA, the CDR3 is TGCAGCGTTGCACTAAACTCTGGAAACACCATATATTTT. Residues: CSVALNSGNTIYF. The rearrangement links TRBV29-1 to TRBJ1-3, with D hard to call. Germline loops: CDR1 SQVTM, CDR2 ANQGSEA. Trimming took off 4 bases at V and 0 bases at J, with 7 bases between the two ends. This CDR3 is built from 13 residues. Combining the CDR3 with reference TRBV29-1 and TRBJ1-3 gives the whole variable domain SAVISQKPSRDICQRGTSLTIQCQVDSQVTMMFWYRQQPGQSLTLIATANQGSEATYESGFVIDKFPISRPNLTFSTLTVSNMSPEDSSIYLCSVALNSGNTIYFGEGSWLTVV.

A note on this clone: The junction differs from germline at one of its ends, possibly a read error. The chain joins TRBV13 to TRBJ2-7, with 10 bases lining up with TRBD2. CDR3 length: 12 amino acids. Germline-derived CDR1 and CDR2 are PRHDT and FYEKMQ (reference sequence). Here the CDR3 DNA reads TGTGCCAGCAGCCGATCTAGCGGGAGTTCATCCTTC. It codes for CASSRSSGSSSF.

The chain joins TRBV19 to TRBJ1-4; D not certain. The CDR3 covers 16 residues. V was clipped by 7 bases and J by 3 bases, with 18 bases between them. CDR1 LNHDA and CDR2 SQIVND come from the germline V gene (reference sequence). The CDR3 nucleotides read TGTGCCAGTATCCGGTCTAAAGCACCTCCTAATGAAAAACTGTTTTTT. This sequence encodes CASIRSKAPPNEKLFF.

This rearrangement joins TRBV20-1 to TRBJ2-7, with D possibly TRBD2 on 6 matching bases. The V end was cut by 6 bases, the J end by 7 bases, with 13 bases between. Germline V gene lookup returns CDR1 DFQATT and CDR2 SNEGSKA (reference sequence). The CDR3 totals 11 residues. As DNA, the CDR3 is TGCAGTGCGAGACTAGTTTCGGAGCAGTACTTC. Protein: CSARLVSEQYF.

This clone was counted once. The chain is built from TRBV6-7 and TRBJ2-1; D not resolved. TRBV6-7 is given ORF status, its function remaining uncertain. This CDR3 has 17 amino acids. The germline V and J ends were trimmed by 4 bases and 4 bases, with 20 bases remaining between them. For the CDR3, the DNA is TGTGCCAGCAGTTTCCTTATTTATCGGAACCGATACAATGAGCAGTTCTTC. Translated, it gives CASSFLIYRNRYNEQFF.

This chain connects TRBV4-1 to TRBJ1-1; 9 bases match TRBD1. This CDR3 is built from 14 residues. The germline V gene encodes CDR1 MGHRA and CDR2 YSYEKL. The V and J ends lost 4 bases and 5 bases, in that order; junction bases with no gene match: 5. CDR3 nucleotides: TGCGCCAGCAGCCCTAACAGGGGGCGGACTGAAGCTTTCTTT. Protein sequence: CASSPNRGRTEAFF.

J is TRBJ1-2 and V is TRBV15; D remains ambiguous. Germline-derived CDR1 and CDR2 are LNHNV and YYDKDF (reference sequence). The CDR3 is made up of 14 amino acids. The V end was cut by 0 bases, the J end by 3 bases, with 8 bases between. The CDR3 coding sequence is TGTGCCACCAGCAGAGAGCCCTGGGACTATGGCTACACCTTC. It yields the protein CATSREPWDYGYTF.

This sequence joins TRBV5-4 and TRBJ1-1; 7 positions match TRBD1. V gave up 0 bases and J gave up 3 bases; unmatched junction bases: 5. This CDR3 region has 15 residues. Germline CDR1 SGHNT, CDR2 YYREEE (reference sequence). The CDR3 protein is CASSLGYRGDTEAFF. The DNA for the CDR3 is TGTGCCAGCAGCTTGGGGTACAGGGGTGACACTGAAGCTTTCTTT.

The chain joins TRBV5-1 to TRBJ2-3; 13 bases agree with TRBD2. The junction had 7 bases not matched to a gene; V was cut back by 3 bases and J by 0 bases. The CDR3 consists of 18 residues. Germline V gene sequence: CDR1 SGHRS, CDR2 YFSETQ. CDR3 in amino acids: CASSSGTSGVPSTDTQYF. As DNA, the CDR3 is TGCGCCAGCAGCTCGGGGACTAGCGGGGTTCCTAGCACAGATACGCAGTATTTT.

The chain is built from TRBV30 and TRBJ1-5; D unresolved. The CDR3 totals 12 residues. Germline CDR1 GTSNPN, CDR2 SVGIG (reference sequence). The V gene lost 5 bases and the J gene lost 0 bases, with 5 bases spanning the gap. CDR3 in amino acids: CAWDFSNQPQHF. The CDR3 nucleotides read TGTGCCTGGGATTTTAGCAATCAGCCCCAGCATTTT.

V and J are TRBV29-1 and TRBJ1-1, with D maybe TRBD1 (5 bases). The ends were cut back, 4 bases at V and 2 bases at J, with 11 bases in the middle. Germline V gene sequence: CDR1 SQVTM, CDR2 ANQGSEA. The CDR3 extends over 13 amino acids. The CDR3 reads CSVVSQGNTEAFF. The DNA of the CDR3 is TGCAGCGTTGTCAGTCAGGGCAACACTGAAGCTTTCTTT. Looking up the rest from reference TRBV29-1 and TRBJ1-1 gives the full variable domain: SAVISQKPSRDICQRGTSLTIQCQVDSQVTMMFWYRQQPGQSLTLIATANQGSEATYESGFVIDKFPISRPNLTFSTLTVSNMSPEDSSIYLCSVVSQGNTEAFFGQGTRLTVV.